This T cell receptor beta chain was found in a study of identifying expanded T cells in peripheral blood. Study-level findings and limits: Over approximately two and four weeks, about 15 and 19 clones changed, versus around 1.3 between replicates. Across healthy donors, higher total template counts meant significantly greater approximately 2-week count variance.

This CDR3 has 14 residues. Germline loops: CDR1 MNHNY, CDR2 SVGAGI (reference sequence). V gave up 2 bases and J gave up 2 bases, with 9 bases separating them. Turning to this clone: Its target is not known.

Generated by immunoSEQ multiplex PCR, the TCRdb table keeps only in-frame clones and is missing some. The table lists 90,000 to 120,000 clones, 85% to 90% of them singletons, with roughly 15% in the top ten. No infections or other immune events were documented during collection. The source of this sequence is a person aged 18 to 75 in good health. The specimen sequenced was blood. This chain joins TRBV6-6 and TRBJ1-2, with D possibly matching TRBD1 (5 bases). DNA of the CDR3: TGTGCCAGCAGTTACAAAGGGGACAACTATGGCTACACCTTC. Residues: CASSYKGDNYGYTF.